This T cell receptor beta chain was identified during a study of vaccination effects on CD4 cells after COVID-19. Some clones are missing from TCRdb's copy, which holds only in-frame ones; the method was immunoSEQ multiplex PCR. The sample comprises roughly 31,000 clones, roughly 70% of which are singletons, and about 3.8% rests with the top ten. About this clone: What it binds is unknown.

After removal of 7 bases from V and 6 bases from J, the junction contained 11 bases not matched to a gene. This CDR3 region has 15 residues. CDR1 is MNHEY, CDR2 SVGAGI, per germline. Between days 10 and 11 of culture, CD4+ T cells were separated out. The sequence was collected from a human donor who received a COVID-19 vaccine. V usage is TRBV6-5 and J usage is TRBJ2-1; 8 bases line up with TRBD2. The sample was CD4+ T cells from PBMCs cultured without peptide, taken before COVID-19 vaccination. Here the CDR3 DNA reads TGTGCCAGCACCGCCCCCCCGGGGGGGTCCAATGAGCAGTTCTTC. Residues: CASTAPPGGSNEQFF.